This T cell receptor beta chain originates from a study of blood T cell repertoires in COVID-19. Study context: COVID-19 samples, acute and convalescent, were from the United States, Italy and Spain.

The CDR3 length is 14 residues. The V and J ends lost 5 bases and 11 bases, in that order; junction bases with no gene match: 12. Germline values: CDR1 MGHRA, CDR2 YSYEKL. The assay was immunoSEQ multiplex PCR, and TCRdb's table has in-frame clones only and misses some. This table has 110,000 to 150,000 clones, about 81% appearing once. This sequence was found in a woman older than 75 with acute or convalescent COVID-19. This chain connects TRBV4-1 to TRBJ2-4; TRBD1 matches at 7 bases. Sequencing input: peripheral blood. In nucleotides, the CDR3 is TGCGCCAGCAGCTCATGGACAGGCCCGGGCTTTCAGTACTTC. Translating it yields CASSSWTGPGFQYF.